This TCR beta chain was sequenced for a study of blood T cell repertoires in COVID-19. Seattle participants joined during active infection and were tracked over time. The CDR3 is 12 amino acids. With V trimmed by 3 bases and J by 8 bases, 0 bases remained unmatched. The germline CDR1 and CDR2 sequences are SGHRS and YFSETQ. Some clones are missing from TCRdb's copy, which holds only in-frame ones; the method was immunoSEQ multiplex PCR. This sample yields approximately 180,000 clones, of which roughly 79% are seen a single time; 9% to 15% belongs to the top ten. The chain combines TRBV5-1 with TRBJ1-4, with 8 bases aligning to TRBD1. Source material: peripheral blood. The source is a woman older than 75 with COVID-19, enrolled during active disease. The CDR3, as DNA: TGCGCCAGCAGCTGGACAGGGGAAAAACTGTTTTTT. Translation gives CASSWTGEKLFF.